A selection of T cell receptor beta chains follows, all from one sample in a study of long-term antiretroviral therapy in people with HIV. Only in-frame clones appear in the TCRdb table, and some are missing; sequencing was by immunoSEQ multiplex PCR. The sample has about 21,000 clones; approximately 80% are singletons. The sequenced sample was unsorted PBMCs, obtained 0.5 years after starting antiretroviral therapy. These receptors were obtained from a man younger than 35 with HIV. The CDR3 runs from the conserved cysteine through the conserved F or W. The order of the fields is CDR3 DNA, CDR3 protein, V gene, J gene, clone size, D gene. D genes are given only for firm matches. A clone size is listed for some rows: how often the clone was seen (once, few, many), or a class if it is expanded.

TGTGCCAGCAGCTTAGTCGCCTCCTACGAGCAGTACTTC	CASSLVASYEQYF	TRBV7-2	TRBJ2-7	NA	NA
TGCGCCAGCAGCGAACAGGTGACAGGGTCTGGAAACACCATATATTTT	CASSEQVTGSGNTIYF	TRBV5-1	TRBJ1-3	once	TRBD1
TGTGCCAGCAAGATCTACAATGAGCAGTTCTTC	CASKIYNEQFF	TRBV27	TRBJ2-1	NA	NA
TGTGCCAGCAGCTTGGGGGAGCCTTACGAGCAGTACTTC	CASSLGEPYEQYF	TRBV7-3	TRBJ2-7	NA	NA
TGTGCCACCCTTGACAGGGGGTATGTAGAGAATCAGCCCCAGCATTTT	CATLDRGYVENQPQHF	TRBV28	TRBJ1-5	NA	TRBD1
TGTGCCAGCAGTCGGACTGGAAGTGGGGTTGATACGCAGTATTTT	CASSRTGSGVDTQYF	TRBV6-1	TRBJ2-3	NA	NA
TGCAGCTCCCTGGGGGACAGGGGACCCAATGAGCAGTTCTTC	CSSLGDRGPNEQFF	TRBV29-1	TRBJ2-1	NA	TRBD1
TGTGCCAGCAGCCTCCACTGGCGGGGGGCCTACGAGCAGTACTTC	CASSLHWRGAYEQYF	TRBV7-2	TRBJ2-7	NA	TRBD2
TGCGCCAGCATAAGGGGGGACACCGGGGAGCTGTTTTTT	CASIRGDTGELFF	TRBV5-1	TRBJ2-2	once	NA
TGTGCCAGCAGCTTATTTACAGGGAGGACTGAAGCTTTCTTT	CASSLFTGRTEAFF	TRBV7-9	TRBJ1-1	NA	NA
TGTGCCAGCAGTGTAAGCGGGGGACACGCCTACGAGCAGTACTTC	CASSVSGGHAYEQYF	TRBV6-1	TRBJ2-7	NA	TRBD2
TGTGCCAGCAGTTTTTATCAGTCTAATGAAAAACTGTTTTTT	CASSFYQSNEKLFF	TRBV27	TRBJ1-4	NA	NA
TGTGCCAGCAGCTTGAACAACGAGCAGTACTTC	CASSLNNEQYF	TRBV7-6	TRBJ2-7	NA	NA
TGCGCCAGCAGCTCCGGGGTTGAAGGAGAGACCCAGTACTTC	CASSSGVEGETQYF	TRBV5-1	TRBJ2-5	NA	NA
TGTGCCAGCAGCCAGGGGTTCAGTTCCCAAGATACGCAGTATTTT	CASSQGFSSQDTQYF	TRBV7-2	TRBJ2-3	NA	NA
TGCGCCAGCAGCCAAGTAAACAGGAATAATTCACCCCTCCACTTT	CASSQVNRNNSPLHF	TRBV4-3	TRBJ1-6	NA	NA
TGTGCCAGTAGTGTTTCCGGGACTAGCGACTACGAGCAGTACTTC	CASSVSGTSDYEQYF	TRBV19	TRBJ2-7	NA	TRBD2
TGTGCCAGCAGCGCCGGGTACGGGCTGGGTGTTTACGAGCAGTACTTC	CASSAGYGLGVYEQYF	TRBV9	TRBJ2-7	NA	NA
TGTGCCAGCAGTTCGCATCTGACTAGCGGGCTCGAGCAGTACTTC	CASSSHLTSGLEQYF	TRBV28	TRBJ2-7	NA	TRBD2
TGTGCCAGCAGTTTCTCGGGGGGGGGATACTACGAGCAGTACTTC	CASSFSGGGYYEQYF	TRBV27	TRBJ2-7	NA	TRBD2
TGTGCCAGTAGTATAACCGCCAAATCCGGGACAGCCTACGAGCAGTACTTC	CASSITAKSGTAYEQYF	TRBV19	TRBJ2-7	NA	TRBD1
TGTGCCAGCAGTGAAGTAGCGGGAGGGCCGGATACGCAGTATTTT	CASSEVAGGPDTQYF	TRBV6-1	TRBJ2-3	NA	TRBD2
TGTGCCAGTAGTCGAACGACTAGGGGGTATGAGCAGTTCTTC	CASSRTTRGYEQFF	TRBV19	TRBJ2-1	NA	NA
TGTGCCAGCAGCTGGGATGCTGAAGCTTTCTTT	CASSWDAEAFF	TRBV13	TRBJ1-1	NA	NA
TGTGCCAGCACCAACCTTTCAGGTCGGCGTGGTGGGACTAGCGGGAGTAAGAATGAGCAGTTCTTC	CASTNLSGRRGGTSGSKNEQFF	TRBV18	TRBJ2-1	NA	TRBD2
TGTGCCAGCAGCTTAGATACCCTGACCGGGGAGCTGTTTTTT	CASSLDTLTGELFF	TRBV11-1	TRBJ2-2	NA	NA
TGCGCCAGCTCAGCGGGTACCCGGGGGGTCGACAGGAACACTGAAGCTTTCTTT	CASSAGTRGVDRNTEAFF	TRBV5-1	TRBJ1-1	NA	NA
TGTGCCAGCAGTCGACAGAGTCTAGGATCACCCCTCCACTTT	CASSRQSLGSPLHF	TRBV7-2	TRBJ1-6	NA	NA
TGTGCCAGCAGCTCTCCCGGGACAGTGAACACTGAAGCTTTCTTT	CASSSPGTVNTEAFF	TRBV4-2	TRBJ1-1	NA	TRBD1
TGCAGCGTCACCGGGGTGGGGCTGGGGGATACGCAGTATTTT	CSVTGVGLGDTQYF	TRBV29-1	TRBJ2-3	NA	NA
TGTGCCAGCAGCCCTAGACAGGGGGCAGGAAGAAACACCATATATTTT	CASSPRQGAGRNTIYF	TRBV7-2	TRBJ1-3	NA	TRBD1
TGTGCCAGCAGCGAGGGGGAGGGGAGCTCCTACGAGCAGTACTTC	CASSEGEGSSYEQYF	TRBV9	TRBJ2-7	NA	NA
TGTGCCAGCAGGTACACAGGGAGTGGGGCCAACGTCCTGACTTTC	CASRYTGSGANVLTF	TRBV6-6	TRBJ2-6	NA	NA
TGTGCCAGCAGTAGCAGGGGAGGTTGGAGCAATCAGCCCCAGCATTTT	CASSSRGGWSNQPQHF	TRBV27	TRBJ1-5	NA	NA
TGTGCCAGCTCACCCAGAGGGGTAAATGAGCAGTTCTTC	CASSPRGVNEQFF	TRBV18	TRBJ2-1	once	NA
TGTGCCAGCAGCCGCCTGAACTACGAGCAGTACTTC	CASSRLNYEQYF	TRBV14	TRBJ2-7	NA	NA
TGTGCCAGCAGCTCCCGACTAGCGGGGGGGCCAGATACGCAGTATTTT	CASSSRLAGGPDTQYF	TRBV9	TRBJ2-3	NA	TRBD2
TGTGCCAGCTCACCACTGACGGGGCGGGGAGAGACCCAGTACTTC	CASSPLTGRGETQYF	TRBV18	TRBJ2-5	NA	NA
TGTGCCAGCAGTTTAGGGGGTTCTCAGCCCCAGCATTTT	CASSLGGSQPQHF	TRBV27	TRBJ1-5	few	NA
TGTGCCTGGAGTGTGGGACAGGGTTACTATGGCTACACCTTC	CAWSVGQGYYGYTF	TRBV30	TRBJ1-2	NA	TRBD1
TGCGCCAGCAGCGCGGGACAAACGGGGATGGCCCTCCACTTT	CASSAGQTGMALHF	TRBV5-1	TRBJ1-6	NA	NA
TGTGCCAGCAAGTTGGGGACAGGCAGCTATGGCTACACCTTC	CASKLGTGSYGYTF	TRBV6-1	TRBJ1-2	NA	TRBD1
TGTGCCAGCAGGCAGCGGGGGGCCTACGAGCAGTACTTC	CASRQRGAYEQYF	TRBV27	TRBJ2-7	NA	TRBD2
TGCGCCAGCAGCTTGGTAGTGCTAGCGGGAGCCGGGGGCACCGGGGAGCTGTTTTTT	CASSLVVLAGAGGTGELFF	TRBV5-1	TRBJ2-2	once	TRBD2
TGTGCCAGCAGCTTATCGTGGACAGCCACCGGGGAGCTGTTTTTT	CASSLSWTATGELFF	TRBV7-8	TRBJ2-2	few	NA
TGTGCCAGCTCAGTTACTACGACTAGCGTAACCTACAATGAGCAGTTCTTC	CASSVTTTSVTYNEQFF	TRBV18	TRBJ2-1	NA	TRBD2
TGTGCCAGTAGTCTGGGACAGGGAGTCGCTGAAGCTTTCTTT	CASSLGQGVAEAFF	TRBV19	TRBJ1-1	NA	TRBD1
TGTGCCAGCAGTCTTCAGCCCACCTACGAGCAGTACTTC	CASSLQPTYEQYF	TRBV28	TRBJ2-7	NA	NA
TGTGCCTGGAGCCTGACAGGGTCCGGGGAGCTGTTTTTT	CAWSLTGSGELFF	TRBV30	TRBJ2-2	NA	TRBD1
TGTGCCGTTGGGACAGGGTTAAACGAAAAACTGTTTTTT	CAVGTGLNEKLFF	TRBV7-9	TRBJ1-4	NA	TRBD1
TGTGCCAGCAGCGACCGAAACACCATATATTTT	CASSDRNTIYF	TRBV9	TRBJ1-3	NA	NA
TGTGCCAGCAGCGTAGTAGCGGAGCCCTACGAGCAGTACTTC	CASSVVAEPYEQYF	TRBV9	TRBJ2-7	NA	NA
TGTGCCAGCAGTCTCAATGACAGGGGTGGTACCGGGGAGCTGTTTTTT	CASSLNDRGGTGELFF	TRBV28	TRBJ2-2	NA	TRBD1
TGTGCCAGCAGCTCTCCGGGGACAGGGAACTATGGCTACACCTTC	CASSSPGTGNYGYTF	TRBV28	TRBJ1-2	NA	TRBD1
TGTGCCATCAGTGAGTCCTCAGGGGAAAGATATAATTCACCCCTCCACTTT	CAISESSGERYNSPLHF	TRBV10-3	TRBJ1-6	NA	NA
TGTGCCAGCAGGTACTCCAATTCACCCCTCCACTTT	CASRYSNSPLHF	TRBV27	TRBJ1-6	once	NA
TGTGCCAGCAGCTTAGGCATCGTCGGGGCGACAGATACGCAGTATTTT	CASSLGIVGATDTQYF	TRBV13	TRBJ2-3	NA	NA